Sequencing of this T cell receptor beta chain was carried out in a study of T cell repertoires in cytomegalovirus infection. Turning to the study itself: Public TCR beta signatures were indicative of both CMV infection and a matching HLA type.

This clonotype appeared many times. Antigen specificity is unknown. Whole-study results and caveats: The ex vivo response showed dominance by HLA-C-restricted CMV-specific TCR beta clonotypes. Totalled public TCR beta family frequency picked out people who carried CMV plus the relevant HLA.

The germline V gene encodes CDR1 LNHNV and CDR2 YYDKDF (reference sequence). The CDR3 length is 15 residues. V shed 9 bases and J shed 1 base, with 16 bases lying between them. In TCRdb, the reads were re-called with MiXCR into one record per CDR3 protein. The sample has approximately 500,000 distinct CDR3 sequences; 16% are singletons. The rearrangement uses TRBV15 and TRBJ2-1; D remains unclear. Sample: CD8+ T cells from PBMCs. The sequence was obtained from a human donor in good health (CMV status not recorded). Some clones in this sample may be carry-over from other donors' samples. The CDR3 nucleotides read TGTGCCACTAACCCGGCCGGAGCTTCCTACAATGAGCAGTTCTTC. Translated, it gives CATNPAGASYNEQFF.